What follows are 13 T cell receptor beta chains derived from one specimen sequenced in a study of T cells in Graves' hyperthyroidism and ophthalmopathy (dated by TCRdb to between 2018 and 2021). Receptors were amplified or captured by multiplex PCR. Reads for this sample came from an Illumina HiSeq 2000. TCR beta CDR3 regions were amplified from RNA transcripts. For the first round of RT-PCR on the TCR CDR3, the HTBI primer set was used together with the Qiagen OneStep RT-PCR kit. TCRdb reprocessed the public reads (quality trimming at Q25 with fastp, clone calling with MiXCR) and kept in-frame beta chains. For every CDR3 protein sequence, its rows merge into one entry that carries the most common genes and DNA. Counted in this sample were around 380,000 distinct CDR3 sequences; roughly 13% of them appeared once. The ten largest clones capture around 21% of the sample. Sample: blood. The receptors were sampled from a man younger than 45 with Graves' hyperthyroidism that later progressed to Graves' ophthalmopathy.

This clonotype was seen many times. The chain employs TRBV29-1 and TRBJ1-1, with D possibly TRBD1 on 5 matching bases. Germline V gene data show CDR1 as SQVTM and CDR2 as ANQGSEA. V lost 7 bases to trimming and J lost 4 bases, with 16 bases between them. The CDR3 has 13 residues. The CDR3 coding sequence is TGCAGCGCCACCGGGTCCGGGGGCACTGAAGCTTTCTTT. It yields the protein CSATGSGGTEAFF.

This clonotype was counted only a few times. The chain employs TRBV7-9 and TRBJ2-3, with 10 bases that match TRBD2. The J segment lost 4 bases and the V segment lost 5 bases, leaving 9 bases of the junction unmatched. The CDR3 has 16 amino acids. The germline V gene has CDR1 SEHNR and CDR2 FQNEAQ (reference sequence). CDR3 in amino acids: CASSTGLAVGPDTQYF. The CDR3 DNA reads as TGTGCCAGCAGCACCGGACTAGCGGTTGGCCCAGATACGCAGTATTTT.

This clonotype was seen repeatedly, ten times or more. This chain connects TRBV20-1 to TRBJ1-5; TRBD1 might be the D (5 bases). Germline V gene data show CDR1 as DFQATT and CDR2 as SNEGSKA (reference sequence). This CDR3 has 14 residues. V was trimmed by 0 bases and J by 5 bases, leaving 11 bases between them. CDR3 bases: TGCAGTGCTAGAGATCGGGGCACATATCAGCCCCAGCATTTT. It yields the protein CSARDRGTYQPQHF.

The table lists this clonotype with many counts. The genes are TRBV10-3 and TRBJ1-5, with D tentatively TRBD1 (5 bases). Trimming took 4 bases from V and 9 from J, leaving 13 bases between them. The CDR3 extends over 13 amino acids. Germline CDR1 reads ENHRY; CDR2 reads SYGVKD. The CDR3 DNA reads TGTGCCATCAGTGCGGGGGAACATCGGCCCCAGCATTTT. It specifies CAISAGEHRPQHF.

Worth noting for this clonotype: Since a much larger clone is just one base distant, this may be a read error. V and J are TRBV7-3 and TRBJ2-5; either TRBD1 or TRBD2 may fit D (6 bases each). V was trimmed by 5 bases and J by 5 bases, leaving 18 bases between them. Germline V CDR1 and CDR2: SGHTA, FQGTGA. The CDR3 consists of 15 residues. The CDR3 nucleotides are TGTGCCAGCAGCCCGGGTTACGGGGGCAGGGAGACCCAGTACTTC. Its protein product is CASSPGYGGRETQYF.

The chain uses TRBV4-1 and TRBJ1-1, with unresolved D. CDR3 length equals 15 residues. Trimming pared 1 base from V and 10 bases from J, leaving 19 bases between. Germline V gives CDR1 MGHRA, CDR2 YSYEKL. CDR3 nucleotides: TGCGCCAGCAGCCAAGTGGCCAGAGTACGACTGGGAGCTTTCTTT. It translates to CASSQVARVRLGAFF.

This clonotype was counted only a few times. The chain employs TRBV29-1 and TRBJ2-3; 7 bases align to TRBD2. This CDR3 has 12 amino acids. Germline CDR1 and CDR2: SQVTM and ANQGSEA. With V trimmed by 7 bases and J by 5 bases, 6 bases remained unmatched. CDR3 region: CSARTRGDTQYF. In DNA, the CDR3 is TGCAGCGCCCGGACTAGGGGAGATACGCAGTATTTT.

This rearrangement joins TRBV7-3 to TRBJ2-1; D unclear. CDR1 and CDR2 (germline): SGHTA, FQGTGA. This CDR3 contains 17 residues. The V and J ends lost 0 bases and 0 bases respectively, with 12 bases between them. The CDR3 nucleotides are TGTGCCAGCAGCTTAACAGGGCAGGCGAGCTCCTACAATGAGCAGTTCTTC. Translating it yields CASSLTGQASSYNEQFF.

This clonotype was detected many times. The V and J genes are TRBV11-2 and TRBJ1-3; D remains ambiguous. CDR1 is SGHAT, CDR2 FQNNGV, per germline. The CDR3 spans 14 residues. Trimming removed 2 bases from V and 3 bases from J, with 8 bases in between. The CDR3 loop is CASSLTQIGNTIYF. CDR3 coding DNA: TGTGCCAGCAGCTTAACACAGATTGGAAACACCATATATTTT. The whole variable domain, remainder taken from reference TRBV11-2 and TRBJ1-3, is EAGVAQSPRYKIIEKRQSVAFWCNPISGHATLYWYQQILGQGPKLLIQFQNNGVVDDSQLPKDRFSAERLKGVDSTLKIQPAKLEDSAVYLCASSLTQIGNTIYFGEGSWLTVV.

The genes are TRBV25-1 and TRBJ1-1, with D unresolved. Germline loops: CDR1 MGHDK, CDR2 SYGVNS. CDR3 size: 14 residues. The germline V and J ends were trimmed by 6 bases and 4 bases, with 15 bases remaining between them. CDR3 protein: CASRGLGSSTEAFF. The CDR3, as DNA: TGTGCCAGCAGGGGCCTGGGGTCGAGCACTGAAGCTTTCTTT.

The table lists this clonotype with many counts. The chain couples TRBV12-3 or TRBV12-4 to TRBJ1-4, with unresolved D. The CDR3 is 14 amino acids. Trimming removed 2 bases at V and 5 bases at J, with 9 bases between. This chain's CDR3 is CASSLRRTNEKLFF. As DNA, the CDR3 is TGTGCCAGCAGTTTAAGGCGGACGAATGAAAAACTGTTTTTT.

This clonotype was counted between two and nine times. This chain links TRBV10-3 with TRBJ2-7, with unresolved D. The V end lost 6 bases, the J end lost 3 bases, and 6 bases lay between the germline ends. The CDR3 contains 11 residues. The germline V gene encodes CDR1 ENHRY and CDR2 SYGVKD. CDR3: CAISDGYEQYF. The CDR3 DNA follows: TGTGCCATCAGCGATGGCTACGAGCAGTACTTC.

The rearrangement uses TRBV3-1 and TRBJ1-2; D is unclear. This CDR3 is built from 14 residues. Trimming pared 0 bases from V and 8 bases from J, leaving 13 bases between. Germline V gene lookup returns CDR1 LGHDT and CDR2 YNNKEL (reference sequence). This CDR3 reads CASSQDRSYLGYTF. CDR3 DNA: TGTGCCAGCAGCCAAGACAGGAGTTATTTGGGCTACACCTTC.